This T cell receptor beta chain comes out of a study of CD8 T cells in ankylosing spondylitis. TCRdb called the 5' RACE reads again in MiXCR, with one record for every CDR3 protein. The sample carries approximately 340,000 distinct CDR3 sequences, roughly 14% recorded once. This clonotype has more than one count but fewer than ten. The antigen is unknown. Overall study results and limits: Within matched ankylosing spondylitis synovial fluid, disease-linked clones were reportedly significantly enriched. There was a TCR beta motif, made of several highly homologous variants, that appeared characteristic of ankylosing spondylitis blood.

CDR1 is MGHRA, CDR2 YSYEKL, per germline. The CDR3 is made up of 15 amino acids. V dropped 4 bases and J dropped 8 bases, with 18 bases sitting between them. Sequencing was carried out using blood, either unsorted or a sorted T cell fraction (not recorded which). The rearrangement joins TRBV4-1 to TRBJ2-1; tentatively, D is TRBD2 (5 bases). The receptor's source is a male donor with ankylosing spondylitis or in good health (not recorded which). The CDR3 region has the DNA TGCGCCAGCAGCCTCGTTCAAAGAGGGCCCTATGAGCAGTTCTTC. Protein product: CASSLVQRGPYEQFF.